This TCR beta chain was sequenced during a study of T cells in Graves' hyperthyroidism and ophthalmopathy. The sample holds many counts of this clonotype. Antigen: not known. This CDR3 has 19 residues. Germline V gene data show CDR1 as LNHDA and CDR2 as SQIVND (reference sequence). Deletions cut 3 bases from V and 0 bases from J, with 21 bases between. TCR beta CDR3 regions were amplified from RNA. A set of HTBI primers served as the primers for a first-round RT-PCR of the TCR CDR3. Via MiXCR, TCRdb re-called the multiplex PCR reads, giving one row per CDR3 protein. The sample contains some 400,000 distinct CDR3 sequences, about 19% of which appear only once. Patients between 18 and 65 years old had hyperthyroidism, newly diagnosed and lasting under 2 months. Study-level results: Most thyroid-expanded clonotypes above 0.001 were also found in blood.

This TCR was recovered from a woman aged 18-35 years with Graves' hyperthyroidism. Sample: blood. This chain joins TRBV19 and TRBJ1-5; a weak D match, TRBD1 (5 bases). CDR3 nucleotides: TGTGCCAGTAGTATGGATAGGGGCGACAACGCCTATAGCAATCAGCCCCAGCATTTT. Protein sequence: CASSMDRGDNAYSNQPQHF. The full variable domain, its missing parts supplied by reference TRBV19 and TRBJ1-5, is DGGITQSPKYLFRKEGQNVTLSCEQNLNHDAMYWYRQDPGQGLRLIYYSQIVNDFQKGDIAEGYSVSREKKESFPLTVTSAQKNPTAFYLCASSMDRGDNAYSNQPQHFGDGTRLSIL.